This T cell receptor (beta chain) is from a study of blood T cell repertoires in COVID-19. Looking at the study overall: The study drew acute and convalescent COVID-19 samples from the United States, Italy and Spain. PBMCs, B-cell-depleted T cells, or T cells provided the cDNA or gDNA that made up the material.

Per the study methods: Researchers report that nucleated cell counts were estimated from reference gene primer amplification. Profiled with immunoSEQ multiplex PCR; TCRdb holds only in-frame clones, not every one. V, J and clone size are taken as reported in that table, and D and trimming were inferred from the DNA itself. The sample yields 150,000 to 160,000 clones, roughly 89% seen once. The V end was cut by 4 bases, the J end by 3 bases, with 10 bases between. Germline V CDR1 and CDR2: SNHLY, FYNNEI. The CDR3 runs to 14 residues. This chain joins TRBV2 and TRBJ1-5; weak D call: TRBD1 (5 bases). The clonotype was recovered from a man aged 45-65 years with acute or convalescent COVID-19. Sequenced input: peripheral blood. The CDR3 coding sequence is TGTGCCAGCAGTGGACAGCGAAACAATCAGCCCCAGCATTTT. This codes for CASSGQRNNQPQHF.